This is a list of T cell receptor beta chains from one sample in a study of shared clonotypes between healthy human individuals. TCRdb's table, derived via immunoSEQ multiplex PCR, lists solely in-frame clones and lacks some. The table shows millions of clones, with more than 80% occurring only once. Sequencing input: naive CD4+ T cells sorted from blood. The source of these receptors is a man aged 18 to 35 in good health. CDR3s include the opening cysteine and the closing phenylalanine or tryptophan. A D gene is named only where the DNA matches it firmly. A clone size is listed for some rows: how often the clone was seen (once, few, many), or a class if it is expanded.

j_call,v_call,d_call,clone_size,cdr3_nt,cdr3_aa
TRBJ1-5,TRBV7-9,TRBD1,-,TGTGCCAGCAGCCAAGGGGACAGTGCTAGCAATCAGCCCCAGCATTTT,CASSQGDSASNQPQHF
TRBJ1-1,TRBV19,-,-,TGTGCCAGTACCCGGACAGTGATGAACACTGAAGCTTTCTTT,CASTRTVMNTEAFF
TRBJ2-7,TRBV6-5,-,-,TGTGCCAGCAGTCGCGGGACTCACGAGCAGTACTTC,CASSRGTHEQYF
TRBJ2-2,TRBV5-1,TRBD2,few,TGCGCCAGCAGCTCCGGGACTAGCCCCGGGGAGCTGTTTTTT,CASSSGTSPGELFF
TRBJ1-1,TRBV18,-,-,TGTGCCAGCTCACCGCGGACAGAGAACACTGAAGCTTTCTTT,CASSPRTENTEAFF
TRBJ2-7,TRBV9,TRBD1,-,TGTGCCAGCAGCGTAGGTAGCGATGGGACAGGGTTGAAGTACGAGCAGTACTTC,CASSVGSDGTGLKYEQYF
TRBJ2-5,TRBV21-1,-,-,TGTGCCAGCAGCATCAGGGACAGTGGCTCGGCCCAGTACTTC,CASSIRDSGSAQYF
TRBJ2-5,TRBV15,-,-,TGTGCCACCAGCAGAGGGAGTCCGCAAGAGACCCAGTACTTC,CATSRGSPQETQYF
TRBJ2-4,TRBV4-3,-,-,TGCGCCAGCAGCCTGGAGGGGGACAGCAAAAACATTCAGTACTTC,CASSLEGDSKNIQYF
TRBJ1-3,TRBV7-6,TRBD1,-,TGTGCCAGCAGCTCCGGGCAGGGGGCGGACGGAAACACCATATATTTT,CASSSGQGADGNTIYF
TRBJ1-1,TRBV6-5,-,-,TGTGCCAGCAGTTACCCCAGGGTGAACACTGAAGCTTTCTTT,CASSYPRVNTEAFF
TRBJ2-7,TRBV18,TRBD2,once,TGTGCCAGCTCACCAGCCAGCGGGGGTACCTACGAGCAGTACTTC,CASSPASGGTYEQYF
TRBJ1-1,TRBV5-6,-,-,TGTGCCAGCAGCTTGGATAGAGGGAGAGCTTTCTTT,CASSLDRGRAFF
TRBJ2-3,TRBV7-9,TRBD1,-,TGTGCCAGCTGCCCTGAGGGACAGGTCAGCACAGATACGCAGTATTTT,CASCPEGQVSTDTQYF
TRBJ2-7,TRBV7-9,TRBD2,-,TGTGCCAGCACCCAACCCACTAGCGGGAACGCCGAGCAGTACTTC,CASTQPTSGNAEQYF
TRBJ2-5,TRBV7-2,-,-,TGTGCCAGCAGCTTAGCGTCGACCGTCGGGGAGACCCAGTACTTC,CASSLASTVGETQYF
TRBJ2-3,TRBV18,-,-,TGTGCCAGCTCACCCCCAAGCACAGATACGCAGTATTTT,CASSPPSTDTQYF
TRBJ2-5,TRBV21-1,-,-,TGTGCCAGCAGCAAGGGTAAGAAACGCAAAGAGACCCAGTACTTC,CASSKGKKRKETQYF
TRBJ2-7,TRBV28,TRBD2,-,TGTGCCAGCAGTTTTGAGCGGGGGACCACCTACGAGCAGTACTTC,CASSFERGTTYEQYF
TRBJ1-4,TRBV29-1,TRBD1,-,TGCAGCGCGTCGACCGGGACAGTGCCTGAAAAACTGTTTTTT,CSASTGTVPEKLFF
TRBJ2-2,TRBV6-6,-,few,TGTGCCAGCAGTCAGACTTTGACCGGGGAGCTGTTTTTT,CASSQTLTGELFF
TRBJ2-7,TRBV5-1,-,-,TGCGCCAGCAAACAGCCCTTTACCTACGAGCAGTACTTC,CASKQPFTYEQYF
TRBJ2-3,TRBV7-2,TRBD2,-,TGTGCCAGCAGCCGGACTAGGAGGAGTACGCAGTATTTT,CASSRTRRSTQYF
TRBJ1-1,TRBV4-1,-,-,TGCGCCAGCAGCTCCCGGGCGGCTGAAGCTTTCTTT,CASSSRAAEAFF
TRBJ1-2,TRBV6-6,-,-,TGTGCCAGCAGCCGGGGATTCGATAACTATGGCTACACCTTC,CASSRGFDNYGYTF
TRBJ2-7,TRBV5-1,-,-,TGCGCCAGCAGCTTGGGGGGGACCCTGGAGGGCTACGAGCAGTACTTC,CASSLGGTLEGYEQYF
TRBJ2-7,TRBV19,-,-,TGTGCCAGTAGTCCAGACGACAGGTACCACGAGCAGTACTTC,CASSPDDRYHEQYF
TRBJ2-5,TRBV21-1,-,-,TGTGCCAGCAGCCTCCGGGGGCCTGGGGGAGAGACCCAGTACTTC,CASSLRGPGGETQYF
TRBJ2-5,TRBV5-1,-,once,TGCGCCAGCAGCTTCAGGAGGGGAGTGGGCCTACAAGAGACCCAGTACTTC,CASSFRRGVGLQETQYF
TRBJ1-2,TRBV2,-,once,TGTGCCAGCCACCTCGGGGGGCACTATGGCTACACCTTC,CASHLGGHYGYTF
TRBJ1-6,TRBV11-2,TRBD1,-,TGTGCCAGCAGCTCAAACAGGGGGCTCGGGTATAATTCACCCCTCCACTTT,CASSSNRGLGYNSPLHF
TRBJ2-5,TRBV27,-,-,TGTGCCAGCAGTTTAGTCGGTAGGGTCGGAGAGACCCAGTACTTC,CASSLVGRVGETQYF
TRBJ1-4,TRBV30,-,-,TGTGCCTGGGCCGTGGGGGGAACTAATGAAAAACTGTTTTTT,CAWAVGGTNEKLFF
TRBJ1-6,TRBV27,TRBD1,-,TGTGCCAGCAGTTCTTCAGGACAGGGAGGCACACCCCTCCACTTT,CASSSSGQGGTPLHF
TRBJ2-2,TRBV30,TRBD1,-,TGTGCCTGGGTACCCTCGGGACAGGGAAGAACCGGGGAGCTGTTTTTT,CAWVPSGQGRTGELFF